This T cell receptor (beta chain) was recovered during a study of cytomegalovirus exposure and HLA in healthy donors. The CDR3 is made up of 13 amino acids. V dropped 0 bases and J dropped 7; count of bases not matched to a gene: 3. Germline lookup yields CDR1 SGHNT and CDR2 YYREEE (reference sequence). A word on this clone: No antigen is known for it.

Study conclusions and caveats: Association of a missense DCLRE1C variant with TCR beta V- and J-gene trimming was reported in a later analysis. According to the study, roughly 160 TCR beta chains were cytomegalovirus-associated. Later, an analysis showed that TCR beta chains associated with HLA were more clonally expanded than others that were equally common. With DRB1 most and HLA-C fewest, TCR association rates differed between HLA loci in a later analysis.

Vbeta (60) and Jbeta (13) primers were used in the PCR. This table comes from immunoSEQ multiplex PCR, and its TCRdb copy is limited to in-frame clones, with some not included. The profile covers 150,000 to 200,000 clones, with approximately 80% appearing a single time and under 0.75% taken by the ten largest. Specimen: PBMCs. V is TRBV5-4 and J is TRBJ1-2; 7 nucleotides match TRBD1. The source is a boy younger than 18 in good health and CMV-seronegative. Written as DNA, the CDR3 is TGTGCCAGCAGCTTGGCGGCAGGGGGTGGCTACACCTTC. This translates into CASSLAAGGGYTF.